The source of this T cell receptor (beta chain) is a study of blood T cell repertoires in COVID-19. The method was immunoSEQ multiplex PCR; TCRdb's version includes in-frame clones alone and lacks a portion of them. Of around 320,000 clones in the sample, about 91% are singletons; the top ten hold 5.5% to 8%. CDR1 SGHVS and CDR2 FQNEAQ come from the germline V gene. J gave up 4 bases and V 5 bases, and 8 bases lay outside the gene matches. The CDR3 is 17 residues long. This TCR derives from a woman under 40 who had recovered from COVID-19. The sample taken for sequencing was peripheral blood. The J gene is TRBJ2-6, the V gene TRBV7-8, with 10 positions matching TRBD1. The CDR3 nucleotides are TGTGCCAGCAGCCCACCCGGGACAGGGGTGGGGGCCAACGTCCTGACTTTC. Protein: CASSPPGTGVGANVLTF.